The clone carrying this T cell receptor beta chain was recorded at least ten times. The record originates from a study of T cells in Graves' hyperthyroidism and ophthalmopathy. What was amplified from RNA transcripts were TCR beta CDR3 regions. Primed by the HTBI set, a first-round RT-PCR was run on the TCR CDR3. A single record per CDR3 protein comes from TCRdb applying MiXCR to the multiplex PCR reads. The sample shows some 250,000 distinct CDR3 sequences, approximately 15% of them seen only once. The diagnostic basis comprised clinical symptoms, serum thyroxine and TRAb, thyroid ultrasound and orbital computed tomography. Deletions cut 5 bases from V and 2 bases from J, with 15 bases between. The CDR3 contains 16 residues.

The clonotype was recovered from a middle-aged woman with Graves' hyperthyroidism that later progressed to Graves' ophthalmopathy. Sequencing was done on a sample of blood. The chain joins TRBV12-3 or TRBV12-4 to TRBJ1-4; perhaps TRBD1 as D (5 bases). CDR3: CASSVGVGTTNEKLFF. The CDR3 nucleotides read TGTGCCAGCAGTGTGGGGGTTGGGACGACTAATGAAAAACTGTTTTTT.